This T cell receptor (beta chain) came from a study of regulatory T cells in long-lasting Graves disease. Study overall: The study counted Graves' disease as persistent given over 5 years of antithyroid drugs and positive TSH receptor antibodies. Study-level results: Study of thyroid tissue was not done, with only peripheral blood studied.

Turning to this clonotype: Its antigen is still unknown. The junction departs from germline at one end; a sequencing error may be responsible.

Combining iRepertoire HTBI primers with Arm-PCR of CDR3 regions, the authors built TCR beta libraries. TCRdb processed the multiplex PCR reads anew with MiXCR; each CDR3 protein has one entry. The profile shows hundreds of thousands of distinct CDR3 sequences, roughly 21% of them singletons. Time point indicated: persistent/refractory GD, antithyroid drugs over 5 years with positive TRAb. Generation of the TCR library employed RNA extracted from PBMCs. The CDR3 has 13 amino acids. Germline values: CDR1 SGHAT, CDR2 FQNNGV. This TCR was recovered from a female donor with Graves disease. The source material was peripheral blood mononuclear cells (PBMCs), sampled when the disease was refractory, from a patient treated with antithyroid drugs. The J gene is TRBJ1-1, the V gene TRBV11-2; unclear D gene. CDR3 sequence: CASSPVENTEAFF. The CDR3 DNA is TGCGCCAGCAGCCCGGTGGAGAACACTGAAGCTTTCTTT.